This T cell receptor beta chain was sequenced during a study of T cell clonotyping in hematopoietic cell transplantation. On the study more broadly: Recipients' pretransplant samples followed cytoreduction.

The sample's time point: recipient sample about 28 days before transplant, after cytoreduction. Profiled with immunoSEQ multiplex PCR; TCRdb holds only in-frame clones, not every one. The sample lists about 9,200 clones, about 90% seen once, with 25% to 35% in the top ten. This TCR derives from a woman aged 55-69 years with acute myeloid leukemia. Some clones in this sample may be carry-over from other donors' samples. The specimen was peripheral blood mononuclear cells, collected before stem cell transplant.

The CDR3 DNA follows: TGTGCCAGCACCCTGGCAGGCGGAGACTACGAGCAGTACTTC. Its protein is CASTLAGGDYEQYF. V and J are TRBV27 and TRBJ2-7; D gene ambiguous. Germline V gene lookup returns CDR1 MNHEY and CDR2 SMNVEV (reference sequence). V was cut by 7 bases and J by 3 bases, with 16 bases left in between. The CDR3 runs to 14 residues.